Sequencing of this T cell receptor beta chain was carried out in a study of shared clonotypes between healthy human individuals. Assay execution took place at the deep level. The repertoire was sequenced with immunoSEQ multiplex PCR; TCRdb's copy has only in-frame clones and lacks some. Found here are approximately 460,000 clones, 70% to 80% of them singletons; the top ten hold around 12%. This clone has at least ten counts. V was pared by 3 bases and J by 2 bases, with 14 bases between. The germline gives CDR1 KGHSH, CDR2 LQKENI. The CDR3 is 16 amino acids. This sequence originates from a woman between 40 and 50 years old in good health. Some clones in this sample may be carry-over from other donors' samples. The chain joins TRBV18 to TRBJ2-1; possibly TRBD1 or TRBD2 for D (5 bases each). Sequences were obtained from PBMCs. The CDR3 loop reads CASSPREGVPYNEQFF. The CDR3 DNA reads as TGTGCCAGCTCACCCCGGGAAGGGGTCCCCTACAATGAGCAGTTCTTC.